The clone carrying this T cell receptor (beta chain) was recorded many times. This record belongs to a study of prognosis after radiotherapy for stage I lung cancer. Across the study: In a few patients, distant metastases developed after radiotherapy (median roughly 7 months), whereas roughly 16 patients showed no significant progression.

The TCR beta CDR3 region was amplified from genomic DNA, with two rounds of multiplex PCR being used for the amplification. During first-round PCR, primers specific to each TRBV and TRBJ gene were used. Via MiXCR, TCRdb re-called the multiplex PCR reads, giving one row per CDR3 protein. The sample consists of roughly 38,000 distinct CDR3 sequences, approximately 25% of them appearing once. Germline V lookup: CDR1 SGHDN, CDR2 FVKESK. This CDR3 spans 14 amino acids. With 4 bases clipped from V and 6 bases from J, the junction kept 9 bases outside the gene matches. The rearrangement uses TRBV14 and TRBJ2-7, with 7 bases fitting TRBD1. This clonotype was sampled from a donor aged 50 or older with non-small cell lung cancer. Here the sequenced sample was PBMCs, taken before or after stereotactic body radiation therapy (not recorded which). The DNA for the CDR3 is TGTGCCAGCAGCCTATCGACAGGGTGGGCCGAGCAGTACTTC. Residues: CASSLSTGWAEQYF.